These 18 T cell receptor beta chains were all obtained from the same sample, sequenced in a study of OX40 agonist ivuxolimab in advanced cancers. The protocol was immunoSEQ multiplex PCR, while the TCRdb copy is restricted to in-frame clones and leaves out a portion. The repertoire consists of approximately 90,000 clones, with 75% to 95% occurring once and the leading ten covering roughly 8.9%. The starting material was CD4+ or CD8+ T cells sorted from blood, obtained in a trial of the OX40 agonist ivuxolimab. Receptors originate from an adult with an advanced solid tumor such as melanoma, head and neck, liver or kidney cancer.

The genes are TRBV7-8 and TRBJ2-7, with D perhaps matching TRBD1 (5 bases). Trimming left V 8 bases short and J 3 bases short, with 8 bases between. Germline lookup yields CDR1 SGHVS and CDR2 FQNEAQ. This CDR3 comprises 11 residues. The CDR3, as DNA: TGTGCCAGCGGACATAACTACGAGCAGTACTTC. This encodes CASGHNYEQYF.

The CDR3 nucleotides read TGTGCCAGCAGCGTAGACGGGGGCTCCTACAATGAGCAGTTCTTC. It translates to CASSVDGGSYNEQFF. The rearrangement joins TRBV9 to TRBJ2-1; D is possibly TRBD2 (6 bases). Germline V CDR1 and CDR2: SGDLS, YYNGEE. The CDR3 covers 15 residues. Trimming shortened V by 0 bases and J by 0 bases, and 7 bases separated the two germline ends.

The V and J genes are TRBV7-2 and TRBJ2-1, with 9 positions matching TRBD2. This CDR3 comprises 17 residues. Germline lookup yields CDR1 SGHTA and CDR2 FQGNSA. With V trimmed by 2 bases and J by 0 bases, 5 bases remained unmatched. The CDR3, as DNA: TGTGCCAGCAGCTTACAGCCTAGCGGGGTCTCCTACAATGAGCAGTTCTTC. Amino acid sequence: CASSLQPSGVSYNEQFF.

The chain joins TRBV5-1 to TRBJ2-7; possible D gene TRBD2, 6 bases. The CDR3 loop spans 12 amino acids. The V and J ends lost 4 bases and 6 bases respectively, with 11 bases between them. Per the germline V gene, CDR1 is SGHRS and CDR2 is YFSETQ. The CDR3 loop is CASSMTSTEQYF. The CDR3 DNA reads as TGCGCCAGCAGCATGACTAGTACCGAGCAGTACTTC.

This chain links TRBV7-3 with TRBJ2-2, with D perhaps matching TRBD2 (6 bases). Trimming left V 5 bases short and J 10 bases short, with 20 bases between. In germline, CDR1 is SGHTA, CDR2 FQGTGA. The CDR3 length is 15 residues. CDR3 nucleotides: TGTGCCAGCAGCCCAAACGGGGAGGTCGCCGAGGAGCTGTTTTTT. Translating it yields CASSPNGEVAEELFF.

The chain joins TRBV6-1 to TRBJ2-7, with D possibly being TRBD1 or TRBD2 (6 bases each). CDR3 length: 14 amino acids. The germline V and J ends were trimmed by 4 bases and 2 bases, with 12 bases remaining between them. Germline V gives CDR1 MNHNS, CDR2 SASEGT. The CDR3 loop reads CASSGGTPTYEQYF. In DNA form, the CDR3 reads TGTGCCAGCAGTGGCGGGACACCTACCTACGAGCAGTACTTC.

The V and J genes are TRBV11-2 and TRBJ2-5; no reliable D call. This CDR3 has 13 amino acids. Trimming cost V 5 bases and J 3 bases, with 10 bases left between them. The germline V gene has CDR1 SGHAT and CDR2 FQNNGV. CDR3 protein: CASSRDWKETQYF. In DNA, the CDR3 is TGTGCCAGCAGCCGCGACTGGAAAGAGACCCAGTACTTC.

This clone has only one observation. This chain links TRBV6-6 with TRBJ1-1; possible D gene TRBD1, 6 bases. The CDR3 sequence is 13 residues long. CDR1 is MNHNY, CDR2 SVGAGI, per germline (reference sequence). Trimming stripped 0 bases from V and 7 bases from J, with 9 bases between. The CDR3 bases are TGTGCCAGCAGTTACTCGTTGGACAGTGAAGCTTTCTTT. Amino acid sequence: CASSYSLDSEAFF.

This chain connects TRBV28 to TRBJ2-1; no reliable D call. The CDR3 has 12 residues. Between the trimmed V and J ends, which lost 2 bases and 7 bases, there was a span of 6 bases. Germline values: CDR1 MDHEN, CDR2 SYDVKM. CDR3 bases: TGTGCCAGCAGTTTAAGGAAGAATGAGCAGTTCTTC. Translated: CASSLRKNEQFF.

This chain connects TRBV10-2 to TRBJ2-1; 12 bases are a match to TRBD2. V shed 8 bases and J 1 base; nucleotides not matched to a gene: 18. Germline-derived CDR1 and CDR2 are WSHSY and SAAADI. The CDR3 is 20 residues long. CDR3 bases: TGCGCCAGCCGGGGCCAGCACAGACTAGCGGGAGAGTGGTCCTACAATGAGCAGTTCTTC. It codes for CASRGQHRLAGEWSYNEQFF.

CDR3 sequence reads: CASSEDRGWGPQHF. CDR3 in DNA: TGTGCCAGCAGTGAGGACAGGGGGTGGGGGCCCCAGCATTTT. The chain uses TRBV6-6 and TRBJ1-5, with 10 bases aligning to TRBD1. Germline V lookup: CDR1 MNHNY, CDR2 SVGAGI (reference sequence). V gave up 5 bases and J gave up 9 bases; unmatched junction bases: 7. This CDR3 spans 14 amino acids.

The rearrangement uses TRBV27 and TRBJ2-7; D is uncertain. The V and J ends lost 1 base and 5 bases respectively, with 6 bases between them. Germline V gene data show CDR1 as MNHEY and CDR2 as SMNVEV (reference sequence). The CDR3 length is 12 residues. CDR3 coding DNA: TGTGCCAGCAGTTTATACGGACACGAGCAGTACTTC. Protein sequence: CASSLYGHEQYF.

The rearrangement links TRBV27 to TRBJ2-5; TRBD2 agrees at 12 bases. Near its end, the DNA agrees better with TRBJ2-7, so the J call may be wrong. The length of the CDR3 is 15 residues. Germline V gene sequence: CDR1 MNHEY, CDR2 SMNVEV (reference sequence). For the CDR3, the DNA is TGTGCCAGCAGACTAGCGGGAGGAGGAACCTACGAGCAGTACTTC. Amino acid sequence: CASRLAGGGTYEQYF.

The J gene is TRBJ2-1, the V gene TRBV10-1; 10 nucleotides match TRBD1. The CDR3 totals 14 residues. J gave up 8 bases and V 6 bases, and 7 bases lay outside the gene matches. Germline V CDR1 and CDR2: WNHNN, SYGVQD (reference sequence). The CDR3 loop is CASSPGQGYDEQFF. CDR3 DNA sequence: TGCGCCAGCAGCCCGGGACAGGGGTATGATGAGCAGTTCTTC.

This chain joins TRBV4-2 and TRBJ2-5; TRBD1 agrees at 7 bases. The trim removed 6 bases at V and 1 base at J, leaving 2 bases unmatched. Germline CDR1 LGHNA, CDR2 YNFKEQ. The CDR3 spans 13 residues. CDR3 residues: CASSGQVQETQYF. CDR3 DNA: TGTGCCAGCAGTGGACAGGTCCAAGAGACCCAGTACTTC.

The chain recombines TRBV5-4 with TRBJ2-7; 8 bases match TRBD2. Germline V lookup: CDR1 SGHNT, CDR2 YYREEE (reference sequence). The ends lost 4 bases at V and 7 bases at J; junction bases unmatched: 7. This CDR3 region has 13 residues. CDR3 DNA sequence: TGTGCCAGCAGCCCGGGGGTAGCGGGAGAGCAGTACTTC. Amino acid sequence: CASSPGVAGEQYF.

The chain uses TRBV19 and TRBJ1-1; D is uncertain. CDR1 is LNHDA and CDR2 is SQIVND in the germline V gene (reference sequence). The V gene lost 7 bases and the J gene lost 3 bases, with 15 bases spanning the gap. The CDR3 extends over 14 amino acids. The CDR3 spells CASMLEAVDTEAFF. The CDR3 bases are TGTGCCAGTATGTTGGAGGCCGTGGACACTGAAGCTTTCTTT.

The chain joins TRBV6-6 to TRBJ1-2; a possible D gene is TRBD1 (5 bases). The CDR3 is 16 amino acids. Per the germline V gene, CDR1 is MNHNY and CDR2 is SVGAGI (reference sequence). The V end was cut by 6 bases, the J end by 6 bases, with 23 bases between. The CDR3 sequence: CASSLTLKTDSHGYTF. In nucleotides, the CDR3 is TGTGCCAGCAGCCTAACACTCAAAACCGACAGTCATGGCTACACCTTC.